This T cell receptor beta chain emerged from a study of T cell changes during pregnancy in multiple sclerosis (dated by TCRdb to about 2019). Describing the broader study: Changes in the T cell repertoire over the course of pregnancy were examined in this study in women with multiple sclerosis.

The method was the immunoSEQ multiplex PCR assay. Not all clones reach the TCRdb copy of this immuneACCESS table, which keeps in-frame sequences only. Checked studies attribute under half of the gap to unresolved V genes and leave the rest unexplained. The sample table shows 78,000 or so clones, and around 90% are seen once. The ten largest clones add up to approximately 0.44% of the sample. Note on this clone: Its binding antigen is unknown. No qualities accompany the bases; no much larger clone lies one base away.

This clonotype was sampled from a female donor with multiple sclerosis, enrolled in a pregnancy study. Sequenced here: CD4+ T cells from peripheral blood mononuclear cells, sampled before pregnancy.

The CDR3 reads as follows: CASSLGSGSSYNEQFF. The DNA is TGCGCCAGCAGCTTGGGCAGCGGGAGCTCCTACAATGAGCAGTTCTTC. The V and J segments used are TRBV5-1 and TRBJ2-1, with 8 junctional bases fitting TRBD2. There are 16 amino acids in the CDR3, from cysteine to phenylalanine inclusive. Only the CDR3 DNA is retained, 48 bases long and in frame from the first base. The germline V gene gives CDR1 as SGHRS and CDR2 as YFSETQ. Trimmed from V: 0 bases; trimmed from J: 0 bases; junction bases lacking a gene match: 2.